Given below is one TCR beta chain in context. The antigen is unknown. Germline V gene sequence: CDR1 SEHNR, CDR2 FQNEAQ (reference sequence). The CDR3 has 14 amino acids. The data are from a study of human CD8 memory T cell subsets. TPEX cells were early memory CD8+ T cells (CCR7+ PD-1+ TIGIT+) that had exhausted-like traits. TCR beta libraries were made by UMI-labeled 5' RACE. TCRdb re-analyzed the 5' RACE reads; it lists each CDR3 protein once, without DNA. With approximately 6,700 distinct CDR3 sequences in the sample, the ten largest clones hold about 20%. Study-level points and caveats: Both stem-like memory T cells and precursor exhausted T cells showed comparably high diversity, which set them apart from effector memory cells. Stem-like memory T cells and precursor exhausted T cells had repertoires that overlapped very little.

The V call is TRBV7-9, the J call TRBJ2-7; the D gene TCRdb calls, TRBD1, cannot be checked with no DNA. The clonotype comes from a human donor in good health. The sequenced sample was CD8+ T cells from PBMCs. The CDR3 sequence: CASTPGQGWHEQYF.